This T cell receptor (beta chain) was found in a study of T cells after yellow fever vaccination. Trimming removed 2 bases from V and 5 bases from J, with 12 bases in between. The CDR3 consists of 14 residues. CDR1 and CDR2 from the germline V gene are MNHEY and SVGEGT. This clonotype was detected ten times or more. 5'RACE template switching added a universal primer site and UMIs to TCR cDNA. TCRdb re-derived calls from the 5' RACE reads in MiXCR, one entry per CDR3 protein. Found here are some 160,000 distinct CDR3 sequences, approximately 9.7% of them singletons; the top ten hold roughly 36%. Sequences were derived from CD8+ T cells sorted from PBMCs, sampled 45 days after the yellow fever booster vaccination. This TCR came from a man between 18 and 29 years old who received the YFV17D yellow fever vaccine. The genes are TRBV6-2 or TRBV6-3 and TRBJ2-5; D unresolved. The CDR3 DNA is TGTGCCAGCAGTTACCCGGCCGGGTGGGAGACCCAGTACTTC. This translates into CASSYPAGWETQYF.